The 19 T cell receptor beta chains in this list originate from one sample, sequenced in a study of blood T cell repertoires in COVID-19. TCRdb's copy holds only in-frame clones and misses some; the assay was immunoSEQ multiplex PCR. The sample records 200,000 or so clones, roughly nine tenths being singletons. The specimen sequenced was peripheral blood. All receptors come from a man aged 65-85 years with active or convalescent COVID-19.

The CDR3 loop reads CASSLGGSNEKLFF. In nucleotides, the CDR3 is TGTGCCAGCAGCCTCGGCGGGTCGAATGAAAAACTGTTTTTT. This chain joins TRBV7-8 and TRBJ1-4, with unresolved D. The ends were cut back, 5 bases at V and 5 bases at J, with 12 bases in the middle. The CDR3 has 14 residues. Looked up from germline, CDR1 is SGHVS and CDR2 is FQNEAQ.

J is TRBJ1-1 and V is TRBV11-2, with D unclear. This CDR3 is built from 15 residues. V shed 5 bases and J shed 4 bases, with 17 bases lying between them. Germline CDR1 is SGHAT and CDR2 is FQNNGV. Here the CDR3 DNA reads TGTGCCAGCAGCCACACTAGTCTCATCGGCACTGAAGCTTTCTTT. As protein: CASSHTSLIGTEAFF.

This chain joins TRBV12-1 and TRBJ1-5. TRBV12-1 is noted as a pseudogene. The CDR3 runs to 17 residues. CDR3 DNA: TGTGCCAGCAGCCGACTACCGGGGATGATGTGCAATCAGCCCCAGCATTTT. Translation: CASSRLPGMMCNQPQHF.

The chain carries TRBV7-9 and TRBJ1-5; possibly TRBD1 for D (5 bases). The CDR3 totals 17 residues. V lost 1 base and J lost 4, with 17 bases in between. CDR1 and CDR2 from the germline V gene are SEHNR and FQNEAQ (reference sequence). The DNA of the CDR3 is TGTGCCAGCAGCTTAGGCGGGACGGGAGTTAATAATCAGCCCCAGCATTTT. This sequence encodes CASSLGGTGVNNQPQHF.

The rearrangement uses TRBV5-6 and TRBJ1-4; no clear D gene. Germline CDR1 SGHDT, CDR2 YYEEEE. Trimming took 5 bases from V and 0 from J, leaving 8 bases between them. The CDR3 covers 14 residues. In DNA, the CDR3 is TGTGCCAGCAGTTTTCGGGCAACTAATGAAAAACTGTTTTTT. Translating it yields CASSFRATNEKLFF.

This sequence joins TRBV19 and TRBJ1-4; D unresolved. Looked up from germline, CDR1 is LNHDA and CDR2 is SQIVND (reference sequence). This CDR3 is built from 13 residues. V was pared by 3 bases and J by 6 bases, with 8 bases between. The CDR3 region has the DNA TGTGCCAGTAGTATTCGGCAGGATGAAAAACTGTTTTTT. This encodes CASSIRQDEKLFF.

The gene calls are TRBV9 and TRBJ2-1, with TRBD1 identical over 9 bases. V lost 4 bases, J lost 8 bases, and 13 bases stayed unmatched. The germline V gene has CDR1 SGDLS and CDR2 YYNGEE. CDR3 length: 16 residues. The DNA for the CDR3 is TGTGCCAGCAGCCTCCGATCGGGGACAGGGTCCCATGAGCAGTTCTTC. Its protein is CASSLRSGTGSHEQFF.

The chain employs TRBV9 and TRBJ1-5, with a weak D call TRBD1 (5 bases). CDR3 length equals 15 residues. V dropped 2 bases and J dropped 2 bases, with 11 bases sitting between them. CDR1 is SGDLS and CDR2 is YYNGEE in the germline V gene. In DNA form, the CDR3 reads TGTGCCAGCAGCGTTGGGGGGGAGGGCAATCAGCCCCAGCATTTT. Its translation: CASSVGGEGNQPQHF.

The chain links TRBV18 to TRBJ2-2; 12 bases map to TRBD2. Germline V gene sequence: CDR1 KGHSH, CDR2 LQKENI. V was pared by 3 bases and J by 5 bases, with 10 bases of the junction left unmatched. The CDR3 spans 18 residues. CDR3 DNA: TGTGCCAGCTCACCTGCGGCGACTAGCGGGGGACGAACCGGGGAGCTGTTTTTT. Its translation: CASSPAATSGGRTGELFF.

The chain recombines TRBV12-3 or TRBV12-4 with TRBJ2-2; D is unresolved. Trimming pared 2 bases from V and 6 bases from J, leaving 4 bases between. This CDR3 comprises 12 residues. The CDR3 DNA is TGTGCCAGCAGTTTATCATCCGGGGAGCTGTTTTTT. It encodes CASSLSSGELFF.

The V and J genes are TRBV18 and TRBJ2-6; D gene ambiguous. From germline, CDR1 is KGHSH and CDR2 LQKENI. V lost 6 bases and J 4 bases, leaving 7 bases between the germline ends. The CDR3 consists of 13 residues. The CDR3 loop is CASSLLGANVLTF. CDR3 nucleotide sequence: TGTGCCAGCTCCCTCCTAGGGGCCAACGTCCTGACTTTC.

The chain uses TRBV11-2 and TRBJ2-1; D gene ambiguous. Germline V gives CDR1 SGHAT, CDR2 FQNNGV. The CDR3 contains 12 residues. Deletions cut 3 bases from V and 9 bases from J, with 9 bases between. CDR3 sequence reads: CASSFGESEQFF. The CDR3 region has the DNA TGTGCCAGCAGCTTTGGAGAGAGTGAGCAGTTCTTC.

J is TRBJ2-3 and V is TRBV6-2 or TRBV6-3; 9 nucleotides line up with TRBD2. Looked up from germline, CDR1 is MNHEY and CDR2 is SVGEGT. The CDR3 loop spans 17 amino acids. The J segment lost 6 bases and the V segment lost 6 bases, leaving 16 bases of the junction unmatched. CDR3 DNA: TGTGCCAGCAGCCCACTCCCGCGGGGGGGCCGCAAGGATACGCAGTATTTT. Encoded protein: CASSPLPRGGRKDTQYF.

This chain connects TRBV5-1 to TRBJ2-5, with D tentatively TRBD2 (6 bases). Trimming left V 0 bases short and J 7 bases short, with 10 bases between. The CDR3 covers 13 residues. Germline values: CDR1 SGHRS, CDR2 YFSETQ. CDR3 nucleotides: TGCGCCAGCAGCTTGGATATGGGAGGGACCCAGTACTTC. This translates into CASSLDMGGTQYF.

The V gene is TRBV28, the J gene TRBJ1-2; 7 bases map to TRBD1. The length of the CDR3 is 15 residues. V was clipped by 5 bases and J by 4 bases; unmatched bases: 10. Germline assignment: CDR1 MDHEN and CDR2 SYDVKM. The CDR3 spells CASSPPGQQSYGYTF. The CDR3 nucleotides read TGTGCCAGCAGTCCTCCGGGACAGCAAAGCTATGGCTACACCTTC.

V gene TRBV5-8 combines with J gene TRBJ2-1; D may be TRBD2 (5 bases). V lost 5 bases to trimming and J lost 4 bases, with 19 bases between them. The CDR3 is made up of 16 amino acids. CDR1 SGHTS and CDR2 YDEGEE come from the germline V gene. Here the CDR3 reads CASRGNMRSGYNEQFF. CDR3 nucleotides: TGTGCCAGCAGGGGAAATATGCGAAGCGGTTACAATGAGCAGTTCTTC.

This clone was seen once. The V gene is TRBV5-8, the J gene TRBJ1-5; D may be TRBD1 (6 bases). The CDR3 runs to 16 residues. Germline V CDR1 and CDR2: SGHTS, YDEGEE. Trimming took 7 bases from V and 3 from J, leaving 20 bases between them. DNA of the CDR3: TGTGCCAGCTCACCGCGAGGCAGGGGAAACAATCAGCCCCAGCATTTT. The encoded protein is CASSPRGRGNNQPQHF. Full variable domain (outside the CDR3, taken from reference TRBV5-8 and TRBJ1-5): EAGVTQSPTHLIKTRGQQATLRCSPISGHTSVYWYQQALGLGLQFLLWYDEGEERNRGNFPPRFSGRQFPNYSSELNVNALELEDSALYLCASSPRGRGNNQPQHFGDGTRLSIL.

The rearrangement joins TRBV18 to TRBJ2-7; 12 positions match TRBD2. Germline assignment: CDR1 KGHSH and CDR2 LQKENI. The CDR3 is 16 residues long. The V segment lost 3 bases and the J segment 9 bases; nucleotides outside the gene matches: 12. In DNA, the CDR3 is TGTGCCAGCTCACCTGTTACGACTAGCGGGGGCCTGGGGCAGTACTTC. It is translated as CASSPVTTSGGLGQYF.

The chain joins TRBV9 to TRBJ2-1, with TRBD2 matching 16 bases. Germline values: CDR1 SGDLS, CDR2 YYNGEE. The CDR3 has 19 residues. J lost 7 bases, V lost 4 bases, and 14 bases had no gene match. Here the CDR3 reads CASSKSGRRGLAGGNEQFF. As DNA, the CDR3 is TGTGCCAGCAGCAAATCAGGGAGACGGGGACTAGCGGGAGGGAATGAGCAGTTCTTC.